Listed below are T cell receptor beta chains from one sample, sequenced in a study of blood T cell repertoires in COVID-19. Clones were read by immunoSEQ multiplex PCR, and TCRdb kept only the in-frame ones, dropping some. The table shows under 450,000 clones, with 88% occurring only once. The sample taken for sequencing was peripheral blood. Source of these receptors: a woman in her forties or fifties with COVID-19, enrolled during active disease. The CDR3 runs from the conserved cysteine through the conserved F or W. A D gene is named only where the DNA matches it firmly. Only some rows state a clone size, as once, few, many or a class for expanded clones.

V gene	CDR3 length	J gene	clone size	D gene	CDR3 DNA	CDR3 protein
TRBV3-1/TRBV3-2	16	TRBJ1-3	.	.	TGTGCCAGCAGCCGGTGGCCCCGCGGCTCTGGAAACACCATATATTTT	CASSRWPRGSGNTIYF
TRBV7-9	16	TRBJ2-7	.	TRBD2	TGTGCCAGCAGCCACGCGGGACTAGAAAGGGGCTACGAGCAGTACTTC	CASSHAGLERGYEQYF
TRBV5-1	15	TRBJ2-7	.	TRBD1	TGCGCCAGCAGCCCGACAGGGACAGGGGGCGCGAGGCAGTACTTC	CASSPTGTGGARQYF
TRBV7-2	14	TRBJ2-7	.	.	TGTGCCAGCAGCTTAGGGCAGGGTTCGGGCGAGCAGTACTTC	CASSLGQGSGEQYF
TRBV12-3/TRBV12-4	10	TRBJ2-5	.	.	TGTGCCAGCAGTTCGGAGACCCAGTACTTC	CASSSETQYF
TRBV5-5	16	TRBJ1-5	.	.	TGTGCCAGTCCCCCATGGCGGGATTATAGCAATCAGCCCCAGCATTTT	CASPPWRDYSNQPQHF
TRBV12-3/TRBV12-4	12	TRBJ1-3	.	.	TGTGCCAGCAGTTTATTAGGGGACACCATATATTTT	CASSLLGDTIYF
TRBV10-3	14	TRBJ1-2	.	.	TGTGCCATCAGTATACAAATTACGGACTCTGGCTACACCTTC	CAISIQITDSGYTF
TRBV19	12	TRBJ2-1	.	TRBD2	TGTGCCAGTAGCCCGGGGGGCAATGAGCAGTTCTTC	CASSPGGNEQFF
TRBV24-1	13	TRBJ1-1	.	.	TGTGCCACCAGTGCCGAAGCAACAGGTGAAGCTTTCTTT	CATSAEATGEAFF
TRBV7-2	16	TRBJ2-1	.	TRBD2	TGTGCCAGCAGCCTAGGACTAGCGGGGCTAGAGAATGAGCAGTTCTTC	CASSLGLAGLENEQFF
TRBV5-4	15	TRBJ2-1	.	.	TGTGCCAGCAGCTTGGGTACAGACCCCTACAATGAGCAGTTCTTC	CASSLGTDPYNEQFF
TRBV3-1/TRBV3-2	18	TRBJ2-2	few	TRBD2	TGTGCCAGCAGCCCACAGACGTACCAGCCCGGGGGGACCGGGGAGCTGTTTTTT	CASSPQTYQPGGTGELFF
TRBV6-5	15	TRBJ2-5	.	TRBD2	TGTGCCAGCACCCTTACTAGCGGGGTACAAGAGACCCAGTACTTC	CASTLTSGVQETQYF
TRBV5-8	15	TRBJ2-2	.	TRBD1	TGTGCCAGCAGCCCAAGGACAGGGGGCACCGGGGAGCTGTTTTTT	CASSPRTGGTGELFF
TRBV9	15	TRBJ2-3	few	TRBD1	TGTGCCAGCAGCCCCCGACAGGGTGGCACAGATACGCAGTATTTT	CASSPRQGGTDTQYF
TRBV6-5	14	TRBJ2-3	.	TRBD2	TGTGCCAGCAGGGTAGCGGGGGGGCCAGATACGCAGTATTTT	CASRVAGGPDTQYF
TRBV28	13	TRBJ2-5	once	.	TGTGCCAGCAGTCAGGGGTTCCAAGAGACCCAGTACTTC	CASSQGFQETQYF
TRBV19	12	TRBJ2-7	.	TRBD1	TGTGCCAGTAGTATGCAGGGGGACGAGCAGTACTTC	CASSMQGDEQYF
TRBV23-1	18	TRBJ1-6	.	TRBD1	TGCGCCAGCAAAGGACAGGACTACCTACCCTCCTATAATTCACCCCTCCACTTT	CASKGQDYLPSYNSPLHF
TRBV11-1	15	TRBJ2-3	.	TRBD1	TGTGCCAGCAGCCCCCGGACAGGGGATGAAGATACGCAGTATTTT	CASSPRTGDEDTQYF
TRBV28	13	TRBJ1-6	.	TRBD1	TGTGCCAGCAGTGACAGGGCAAATTCACCCCTCCACTTT	CASSDRANSPLHF
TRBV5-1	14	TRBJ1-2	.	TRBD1	TGCGCCAGCAGCTTACAGGGGGCTAACTATGGCTACACCTTC	CASSLQGANYGYTF
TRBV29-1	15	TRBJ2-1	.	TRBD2	TGCAGCGCCCCTGCAGGACTAGCGGGGAACAATGAGCAGTTCTTC	CSAPAGLAGNNEQFF
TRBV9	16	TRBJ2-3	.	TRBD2	TGTGCCAGCAGTTTATTGAACGGGGGGTCCACAGATACGCAGTATTTT	CASSLLNGGSTDTQYF
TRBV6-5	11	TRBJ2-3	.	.	TGCGGAGGTCCGGGCACAGATACGCAGTATTTT	CGGPGTDTQYF
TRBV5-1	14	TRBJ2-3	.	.	TGCGCCAGCAGCCCGGCGACTAGCACAGATACGCAGTATTTT	CASSPATSTDTQYF
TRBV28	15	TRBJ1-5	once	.	TGTGCCAGCAGCTCCAGACAGTTATTCAATCAGCCCCAGCATTTT	CASSSRQLFNQPQHF
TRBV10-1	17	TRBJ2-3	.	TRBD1	TGCGCCAGCAGTGAGGAGGGGGGACAGGCTGGGGCAGATACGCAGTATTTT	CASSEEGGQAGADTQYF
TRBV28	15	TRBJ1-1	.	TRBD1	TGTGCCAGCACTCCCGAGGGGGCAGGGGGCCCTCAAGCTTTCTTT	CASTPEGAGGPQAFF
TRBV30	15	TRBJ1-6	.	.	TGTGCCTGGAGTGGTAGGACAGCCTATAATTCACCCCTCCACTTT	CAWSGRTAYNSPLHF
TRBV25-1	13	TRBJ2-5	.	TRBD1	TGTGCCAGCGGGACAGGGGGACAAGAGACCCAGTACTTC	CASGTGGQETQYF
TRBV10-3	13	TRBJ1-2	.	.	TGTGCCATCAGGAGGGCAGGCGACTATGGCTACACCTTC	CAIRRAGDYGYTF
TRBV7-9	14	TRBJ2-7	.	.	TGTGCCAGCAGCCCTTTTCGGAATTCAGGGGAGCAGTACTTC	CASSPFRNSGEQYF
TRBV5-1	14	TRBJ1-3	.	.	TGCGCCAGCAGCTTGTCCCCCCAGGGAAACACCATATATTTT	CASSLSPQGNTIYF
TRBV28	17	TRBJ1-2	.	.	TGTGCCAGCAGCACTAGCCGGGCCCTCGACGATAACTATGGCTACACCTTC	CASSTSRALDDNYGYTF
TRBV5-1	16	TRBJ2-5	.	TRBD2	TGCGCCAGCAGCAGGGAGGGGCGGGGCCAACAAGAGACCCAGTACTTC	CASSREGRGQQETQYF
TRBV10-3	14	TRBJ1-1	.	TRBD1	TGTGCCATCTCACCCCCGGGACAGTTCACTGAAGCTTTCTTT	CAISPPGQFTEAFF
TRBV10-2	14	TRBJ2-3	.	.	TGCGCCAGCACCCTGGACAGTTTCACAGATACGCAGTATTTT	CASTLDSFTDTQYF
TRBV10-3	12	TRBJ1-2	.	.	TGTGCCATCAGGGGGGCTGACTATGGCTACACCTTC	CAIRGADYGYTF
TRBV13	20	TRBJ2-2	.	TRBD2	TGTGCCAGCAGCACGCACCACATGTTGGCGGGGGGGCCTAACACCGGGGAGCTGTTTTTT	CASSTHHMLAGGPNTGELFF
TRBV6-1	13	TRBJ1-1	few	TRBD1	TGTGCCGGGACAGGAACCCTGAACACTGAAGCTTTCTTT	CAGTGTLNTEAFF
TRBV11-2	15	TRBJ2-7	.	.	TGTGCCAGCAGCCCCAGGGACGGGAGCTCCTACGAGCAGTACTTC	CASSPRDGSSYEQYF
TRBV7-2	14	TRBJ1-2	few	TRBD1	TGTGCCAGCAGCTTGAGGCAGGGGGACTATGGCTACACCTTC	CASSLRQGDYGYTF
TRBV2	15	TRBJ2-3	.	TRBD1	TGTGCCAGCAAATTGGACAGGGGGGACACAGATACGCAGTATTTT	CASKLDRGDTDTQYF
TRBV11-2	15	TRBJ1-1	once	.	TGTGCCAGCAGCTTAGATATCAGGGTTGGCGGTGAAGCTTTCTTT	CASSLDIRVGGEAFF
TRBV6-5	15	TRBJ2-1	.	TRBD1	TGTGCCAGCAGGGTAGGGACAGGTTCCTACAATGAGCAGTTCTTC	CASRVGTGSYNEQFF
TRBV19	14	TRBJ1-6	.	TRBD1	TGTGCCGCAGGGGCGACAGGGGGGAATTCACCCCTCCACTTT	CAAGATGGNSPLHF
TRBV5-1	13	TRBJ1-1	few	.	TGCGCCAGCAGCCAAGACGGAGGCACTGAAGCTTTCTTT	CASSQDGGTEAFF
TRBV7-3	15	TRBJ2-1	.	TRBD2	TGTGCCAGCAGTCTTTCCGGGACTAGCGGTCAGAAGCAGTTCTTC	CASSLSGTSGQKQFF
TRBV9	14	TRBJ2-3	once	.	TGTGCCAGCAGTCGGGGGGCCGGGACAGATACGCAGTATTTT	CASSRGAGTDTQYF
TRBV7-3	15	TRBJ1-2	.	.	TGTGCCAGCAGCTTAAGGGCCCCCGGAAACTATGGCTACACCTTC	CASSLRAPGNYGYTF
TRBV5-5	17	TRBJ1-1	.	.	TGTGCCAGCAGCTTCTTCTCCGGGCCCCTACTAGACACTGAAGCTTTCTTT	CASSFFSGPLLDTEAFF
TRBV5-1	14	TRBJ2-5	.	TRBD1	TGCGCCAGCAGCCCAGGACAGGGGAGAGAGACCCAGTACTTC	CASSPGQGRETQYF
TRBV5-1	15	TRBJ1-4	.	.	TGCGCCAGCACAGCCCTCAGTGGAGTTAATGAAAAACTGTTTTTT	CASTALSGVNEKLFF
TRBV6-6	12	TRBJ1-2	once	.	TGTGCCAGCAGCCAGACAGGATATGGCTACACCTTC	CASSQTGYGYTF
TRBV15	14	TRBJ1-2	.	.	TGTGCCACCAGCAGAGAGGGGCAAGGATATGGCTACACCTTC	CATSREGQGYGYTF